Listed below are T cell receptor beta chains from one sample, sequenced in a study of cytomegalovirus exposure and HLA in healthy donors. TCRdb's table, derived via immunoSEQ multiplex PCR, lists solely in-frame clones and lacks some. The sample consists of 170,000 or so clones, more than 70% of them appearing once. Sequenced sample: PBMCs. The receptors originated from a boy between 2 and 15 years old in good health and CMV-seronegative. The CDR3 runs from the conserved cysteine through the conserved F or W. D genes are given only for firm matches. Some rows mark clone size as missing; the rest say once, few, many or name a class of expanded clone.

v_call	clone_size	j_call	d_call	cdr3_aa	cdr3_nt
TRBV7-2	.	TRBJ2-2	.	CASSLTRNTGELFF	TGTGCCAGCAGCTTAACTAGAAACACCGGGGAGCTGTTTTTT
TRBV29-1	.	TRBJ2-3	.	CSVGHPSTDTQYF	TGCAGCGTGGGACACCCTAGCACAGATACGCAGTATTTT
TRBV5-1	.	TRBJ2-7	TRBD2	CASSSSGSYEQYF	TGCGCCAGCAGCTCCAGCGGGAGTTACGAGCAGTACTTC
TRBV18	.	TRBJ2-7	TRBD2	CASSPLAGPSYEQYF	TGTGCCAGCTCACCACTAGCGGGACCCTCCTACGAGCAGTACTTC
TRBV5-1	.	TRBJ2-3	TRBD2	CASSPPGTSLDTQYF	TGCGCCAGCAGCCCCCCCGGGACTAGCTTAGATACGCAGTATTTT
TRBV28	few	TRBJ1-5	.	CASRWTSSVDSNQPQHF	TGTGCCAGCAGATGGACTTCGTCTGTGGATAGCAATCAGCCCCAGCATTTT
TRBV4-1	.	TRBJ1-1	.	CASSRRQVVNTEAFF	TGCGCCAGCAGCCGAAGACAGGTAGTGAACACTGAAGCTTTCTTT
TRBV5-5	.	TRBJ2-2	TRBD2	CASSLGLAGNTGELFF	TGTGCCAGCAGCCTGGGACTAGCAGGGAACACCGGGGAGCTGTTTTTT
TRBV7-9	.	TRBJ2-3	TRBD2	CASSLVTGQLAFPTDTQYF	TGTGCCAGCAGCTTAGTAACGGGCCAACTAGCGTTCCCTACAGATACGCAGTATTTT
TRBV5-4	.	TRBJ2-2	TRBD2	CASSRLAGGPAGELFF	TGTGCCAGCAGCCGACTAGCGGGAGGGCCGGCCGGGGAGCTGTTTTTT
TRBV28	.	TRBJ2-7	TRBD2	CASSHLYERDSYEQYF	TGTGCCAGCAGTCACCTGTACGAGCGGGACTCCTACGAGCAGTACTTC
TRBV5-1	few	TRBJ1-1	TRBD1	CASSLGQGMNTEAFF	TGCGCCAGCAGCTTGGGACAGGGGATGAACACTGAAGCTTTCTTT
TRBV4-1	.	TRBJ1-2	.	CASSHRQTAVNYGYTF	TGCGCCAGCAGCCATAGACAGACAGCAGTTAACTATGGCTACACCTTC
TRBV13	.	TRBJ2-7	TRBD2	CASSAQSGSYSYEQYF	TGTGCCAGCAGCGCTCAGAGCGGGAGTTACTCCTACGAGCAGTACTTC
TRBV5-6	once	TRBJ2-7	TRBD2	CASSSPRTASGRSYEQYF	TGTGCCAGCAGCTCTCCTCGGACAGCTAGCGGGCGATCCTACGAGCAGTACTTC
TRBV6-5	.	TRBJ1-2	.	CASSKTELYGYTF	TGTGCCAGCAGCAAAACAGAGCTCTATGGCTACACCTTC
TRBV7-8	.	TRBJ2-1	.	CASSLAEGQTYFNEQFF	TGTGCCAGCAGCTTAGCGGAGGGACAGACCTATTTCAATGAGCAGTTCTTC
TRBV2	.	TRBJ1-2	TRBD1	CASSERGRDGYTF	TGTGCCAGCAGTGAAAGGGGGCGAGATGGCTACACCTTC
TRBV15	.	TRBJ1-4	TRBD1	CATSRGTEVNEKLFF	TGTGCCACCAGCAGGGGGACAGAAGTTAATGAAAAACTGTTTTTT
TRBV9	.	TRBJ2-5	TRBD2	CASSSHSGGREETQYF	TGTGCCAGCAGCTCCCATTCTGGCGGGAGGGAAGAGACCCAGTACTTC
TRBV7-8	.	TRBJ1-1	TRBD1	CASSATGGPEAFF	TGTGCCAGCAGCGCTACAGGGGGGCCTGAAGCTTTCTTT
TRBV5-8	once	TRBJ1-1	.	CASSSTGLRPYTEAFF	TGTGCCAGCAGCTCAACGGGACTACGTCCTTACACTGAAGCTTTCTTT
TRBV13	.	TRBJ2-2	TRBD1	CASSDLSGGIGGELFF	TGTGCCAGCAGCGATCTCTCAGGGGGCATAGGCGGGGAGCTGTTTTTT
TRBV7-9	once	TRBJ1-2	.	CASSLAQGPVYGYTF	TGTGCCAGCAGCTTAGCCCAGGGGCCTGTCTATGGCTACACCTTC
TRBV11-3	.	TRBJ2-1	TRBD2	CASSYSGTTYNEQFF	TGTGCCAGCAGCTACAGCGGGACTACCTACAATGAGCAGTTCTTC
TRBV6-1	.	TRBJ2-1	TRBD2	CASSWTSGSLYEQFF	TGTGCCAGCAGCTGGACTAGCGGGAGCCTATATGAGCAGTTCTTC
TRBV18	.	TRBJ2-1	TRBD2	CASSPGLAGASSYNEQFF	TGTGCCAGCTCACCGGGACTAGCGGGAGCGAGCTCCTACAATGAGCAGTTCTTC
TRBV6-1	.	TRBJ1-1	.	CASKIWAGRNTEAFF	TGTGCCAGCAAGATTTGGGCGGGAAGGAACACTGAAGCTTTCTTT
TRBV28	.	TRBJ1-5	.	CASSSTGFNNQPQHF	TGTGCCAGCAGCTCAACAGGGTTTAACAATCAGCCCCAGCATTTT
TRBV5-4	.	TRBJ1-2	TRBD1	CASSLGGDRNYADGYTF	TGTGCCAGCAGCTTGGGGGGGGACAGGAATTATGCGGATGGCTACACCTTC
TRBV2	.	TRBJ2-1	.	CASRELVQTLMDEQFF	TGTGCCAGCAGGGAACTAGTCCAAACCCTTATGGATGAGCAGTTCTTC
TRBV18	.	TRBJ2-1	TRBD1	CASSPGTGHNEQFF	TGTGCCAGCTCCCCAGGGACAGGGCACAATGAGCAGTTCTTC
TRBV5-1	.	TRBJ2-1	TRBD1	CASSSDRANEQFF	TGCGCCAGCAGCTCGGACAGGGCTAATGAGCAGTTCTTC
TRBV5-1	.	TRBJ2-3	.	CASSLGIGRTDTQYF	TGCGCCAGCAGCTTGGGGATAGGGAGGACAGATACGCAGTATTTT
TRBV5-4	.	TRBJ1-1	.	CASSVARRGNTEAFF	TGTGCCAGCAGCGTGGCCCGTCGGGGGAACACTGAAGCTTTCTTT
TRBV6-6	.	TRBJ2-1	.	CASSYSLRANEQFF	TGTGCCAGCAGTTACTCGCTCAGGGCCAATGAGCAGTTCTTC
TRBV10-3	.	TRBJ2-1	TRBD2	CAISESTSGYNEQFF	TGTGCCATCAGTGAGTCGACTAGCGGTTACAATGAGCAGTTCTTC
TRBV29-1	.	TRBJ2-7	TRBD1	CSARQGQGQYF	TGCAGCGCGAGACAGGGGCAGGGGCAGTACTTC
TRBV30	.	TRBJ1-1	TRBD1	CAWSTRTGVTEAFF	TGTGCCTGGAGTACTCGAACAGGGGTCACTGAAGCTTTCTTT
TRBV19	.	TRBJ2-1	TRBD1	CASTLRQGSSYNEQFF	TGTGCCAGTACCCTCCGACAGGGGAGCTCCTACAATGAGCAGTTCTTC
TRBV7-6	.	TRBJ1-3	TRBD1	CASSLEYKTGTGNTIYF	TGTGCCAGCAGCTTAGAGTACAAGACAGGGACTGGAAACACCATATATTTT
TRBV7-3	.	TRBJ2-1	TRBD2	CASSFRTSDREQFF	TGTGCCAGCAGCTTCAGGACTAGCGACCGTGAGCAGTTCTTC
TRBV27	.	TRBJ1-1	.	CASSFTNEFAEAFF	TGTGCCAGCAGTTTCACGAATGAGTTCGCTGAAGCTTTCTTT
TRBV10-3	.	TRBJ2-7	TRBD2	CAISESVAGPGEQYF	TGTGCCATCAGTGAATCAGTAGCGGGACCGGGCGAGCAGTACTTC
TRBV7-9	.	TRBJ2-2	.	CASLIPTLAGELFF	TGTGCCAGCCTCATCCCAACCCTAGCCGGGGAGCTGTTTTTT
TRBV6-5	.	TRBJ1-3	.	CASSFNRASGNTIYF	TGTGCCAGCAGTTTCAACAGGGCTTCTGGAAACACCATATATTTT
TRBV10-3	.	TRBJ2-2	.	CAIRELAITGELFF	TGTGCCATCAGAGAGCTAGCGATCACCGGGGAGCTGTTTTTT